The rows below give T cell receptor beta chains drawn from one sample of a study of CD4 T cells in relation to SARS-CoV-2 and coronaviruses. Libraries were prepared by immunoSEQ multiplex PCR; TCRdb keeps only in-frame clonotypes and omits some of them. The sample lists some 65,000 clones; over 80% were seen once. The sample comprised memory CD4+ T cells from PBMCs. The receptors originated from a human donor in good health. The CDR3 runs from the conserved cysteine through the conserved F or W. The D gene is left open where the match is weak. Where a row states a size, it is once, few, many or the class of an expanded clone; other rows omit it.

cdr3_length	d_call	v_call	clone_size	j_call	cdr3_nt	cdr3_aa
13	NA	TRBV5-4	NA	TRBJ2-3	TGTGCCAGCAGCTTGTCCGGCACAGATACGCAGTATTTT	CASSLSGTDTQYF
13	TRBD1	TRBV30	NA	TRBJ1-2	TGTGCCCGTCGTGAGGGGGCAGCGGATGGCTACACCTTC	CARREGAADGYTF
16	TRBD2	TRBV19	NA	TRBJ2-7	TGTGCCAGTAGAAGGCGATGGGGGACTAGCGACTACGAGCAGTACTTC	CASRRRWGTSDYEQYF
14	NA	TRBV6-2/TRBV6-3	NA	TRBJ2-7	TGTGCCAGCAGGCCTCGAAGAGGGTACTACGAGCAGTACTTC	CASRPRRGYYEQYF
14	NA	TRBV28	once	TRBJ2-1	TGTGCCAGCCGGATAGGGGGGGAGGGGAGTGAGCAGTTCTTC	CASRIGGEGSEQFF
14	NA	TRBV6-5	NA	TRBJ1-4	TGTGCCAGCAGTTACTCCCCCTTCGGGGAAAAACTGTTTTTT	CASSYSPFGEKLFF
15	NA	TRBV15	NA	TRBJ1-6	TGTGCCACCAGCAGAGATGGTCAAGTAAATTCACCCCTCCACTTT	CATSRDGQVNSPLHF
13	NA	TRBV18	NA	TRBJ1-5	TGTGCCAGCCGCGGGGACGTCCAGCAGCCCCAGCATTTT	CASRGDVQQPQHF
16	TRBD2	TRBV3-1/TRBV3-2	NA	TRBJ2-1	TGTGCCAGCAGCACACGGGGGGTCAGGGAGACAAATGAGCAGTTCTTC	CASSTRGVRETNEQFF
15	NA	TRBV11-2	NA	TRBJ1-1	TGTGCCAGCAGTCCCCGGGGTGGCATGAACACTGAAGCTTTCTTT	CASSPRGGMNTEAFF
18	NA	TRBV28	NA	TRBJ2-1	TGTGCCAGCACCCTGCCCGGGTCACCAACACCGCCTTACAATGAGCAGTTCTTC	CASTLPGSPTPPYNEQFF
16	NA	TRBV24-1	NA	TRBJ1-5	TGTGCCACCAGTGACACCACAGGGTATAGCAATCAGCCCCAGCATTTT	CATSDTTGYSNQPQHF
12	NA	TRBV2	NA	TRBJ2-1	TGTGCCAGCACCGGGGGCGGGGGAAGGAAGTTCTTC	CASTGGGGRKFF
15	NA	TRBV27	NA	TRBJ1-6	TGTGCCAGCAGTTTAGGGGGAGTTTATAATTCACCCCTCCACTTT	CASSLGGVYNSPLHF
15	TRBD1	TRBV28	NA	TRBJ1-2	TGTGCCAGCAGTACGGGACAGGGGGCGATAAGGGGCTACACCTTC	CASSTGQGAIRGYTF
13	NA	TRBV28	NA	TRBJ1-5	TGTGCCAGCAGTTTAGATGCGACTCAGCCCCAGCATTTT	CASSLDATQPQHF
15	NA	TRBV6-5	NA	TRBJ2-2	TGTGCCAGCAAAGCCACAGTACTGAACACCGGGGAGCTGTTTTTT	CASKATVLNTGELFF
15	TRBD2	TRBV28	NA	TRBJ2-1	TGTGCCAGCAGTGTTCCTAGCGGGGGCTACAATGAGCAGTTCTTC	CASSVPSGGYNEQFF
14	TRBD2	TRBV3-1/TRBV3-2	NA	TRBJ2-7	TGTGCCAGCAGTCTCGGACTAGGCGAACCTTTCCTGGACTTC	CASSLGLGEPFLDF
16	NA	TRBV4-3	NA	TRBJ2-3	TGCGCCAGCAGCCAAGATTCTGCAGGGGTGGCAGATACGCAGTATTTT	CASSQDSAGVADTQYF
15	NA	TRBV19	NA	TRBJ2-7	TGTGCCAGTAGTATAGGGGACTTACTTTCCTACGAGCAGTACTTC	CASSIGDLLSYEQYF
19	NA	TRBV6-1	once	TRBJ1-2	TGTGCCAGCAGTGGCCGCCCGGCGGGGTACGGTTACGCTAACTATGGCTACACCTTC	CASSGRPAGYGYANYGYTF
15	NA	TRBV5-1	NA	TRBJ2-2	TGCGCCAGCAGCACTTTTTTAGCGAACACCGGGGAGCTGTTTTTT	CASSTFLANTGELFF
14	NA	TRBV3-1/TRBV3-2	NA	TRBJ1-4	TGTGCCAGCAGCCAAGTCGTCGGGGCTGAAAAACTGTTTTTT	CASSQVVGAEKLFF
16	TRBD1	TRBV7-9	NA	TRBJ1-4	TGTGCCAGCAGCACAAATCGACAGGGACCCCCTGAAAAACTGTTTTTT	CASSTNRQGPPEKLFF
12	NA	TRBV6-9	NA	TRBJ1-5	TGTGCCAGCAGTTCCCCCGGTCAGCCCCAGCATTTT	CASSSPGQPQHF
16	TRBD2	TRBV28	NA	TRBJ2-4	TGTGCCAGCAGTTCCCTGGGGGGCGCGGGAGGGCCGGATGGAGGCTTC	CASSSLGGAGGPDGGF
15	TRBD1	TRBV7-8	NA	TRBJ2-5	TGTGCCAGCAGCTTAGGGGGGACAGGGGGAGAGACCCAGTACTTC	CASSLGGTGGETQYF
19	TRBD1	TRBV24-1	NA	TRBJ2-2	TGTGCCACCAGTGTCTCTATCTGGACAGGGGGCGCGTGGACCGGGGAGCTGTTTTTT	CATSVSIWTGGAWTGELFF
17	TRBD1	TRBV24-1	once	TRBJ2-2	TGTGCCACCAGTGATACAGCCGGGACAGGCAACACCGGGGAGCTGTTTTTT	CATSDTAGTGNTGELFF